This T cell receptor beta chain was recovered during a study of identical twins. Germline values: CDR1 MNHNS, CDR2 SASEGT. The V gene end was trimmed by 1 base and the J gene end by 4 bases; junction bases not matched to a gene: 2. This CDR3 is built from 15 residues. TCRdb reanalysed the 5' RACE reads using MiXCR and keeps one entry per CDR3 protein. The table shows approximately 210,000 distinct CDR3 sequences, with roughly 10% occurring only once. Sequenced: memory (CD45RO+) T cells sorted from blood. The receptor was isolated from a woman younger than 35 in good health. V gene TRBV6-1 combines with J gene TRBJ2-3; 10 bases match TRBD2. The CDR3 nucleotides are TGTGCCAGCAGTGAAGAAGCGGGAGGGCCAGATACGCAGTATTTT. Its protein is CASSEEAGGPDTQYF.